A selection of T cell receptor beta chains follows, all from one sample in a study of blood T cell repertoires in COVID-19. Only in-frame clones appear in the TCRdb table, and some are missing; sequencing was by immunoSEQ multiplex PCR. The table has around 250,000 clones, approximately 83% seen once; the top ten hold about 4.4%. The source material was peripheral blood. The receptor source for this set is a man aged 50 or older with active or convalescent COVID-19. Both conserved end residues are part of each CDR3. The order of the fields is clone size, V gene, CDR3 length, J gene, D gene, CDR3 protein, CDR3 DNA. D genes are given only for firm matches. Only part of the rows carry a size: once, few, many, or a class if the clone is expanded.

clone_size: .
v_call: TRBV25-1
cdr3_length: 13
j_call: TRBJ2-5
d_call: .
cdr3_aa: CASSTDSEETQYF
cdr3_nt: TGTGCCAGCAGCACAGACAGCGAAGAGACCCAGTACTTC

clone_size: .
v_call: TRBV6-1
cdr3_length: 18
j_call: TRBJ2-2
d_call: TRBD1
cdr3_aa: CASSEARRDRGPTGELFF
cdr3_nt: TGTGCCAGCAGTGAAGCGCGCCGGGACAGGGGTCCCACCGGGGAGCTGTTTTTT

clone_size: .
v_call: TRBV7-9
cdr3_length: 17
j_call: TRBJ2-1
d_call: TRBD1
cdr3_aa: CASSPVSGTGTSNEQFF
cdr3_nt: TGTGCCAGCAGCCCCGTTTCCGGGACAGGGACTTCCAATGAGCAGTTCTTC

clone_size: .
v_call: TRBV6-5
cdr3_length: 14
j_call: TRBJ1-2
d_call: TRBD1
cdr3_aa: CASSPGQGNYGYTF
cdr3_nt: TGTGCCAGCAGTCCGGGACAGGGGAACTATGGCTACACCTTC

clone_size: .
v_call: TRBV10-3
cdr3_length: 13
j_call: TRBJ2-7
d_call: TRBD2
cdr3_aa: CAIRDPAGGEQYF
cdr3_nt: TGTGCCATCAGGGATCCGGCGGGGGGCGAGCAGTACTTC

clone_size: .
v_call: TRBV9
cdr3_length: 14
j_call: TRBJ2-1
d_call: TRBD2
cdr3_aa: CASSVGTSESEQFF
cdr3_nt: TGTGCCAGCAGCGTGGGGACTAGCGAGAGTGAGCAGTTCTTC

clone_size: .
v_call: TRBV5-1
cdr3_length: 14
j_call: TRBJ1-3
d_call: .
cdr3_aa: CASSLGGFDVTIYF
cdr3_nt: TGCGCCAGCAGCTTGGGAGGTTTTGATGTCACCATATATTTT

clone_size: .
v_call: TRBV19
cdr3_length: 12
j_call: TRBJ2-7
d_call: .
cdr3_aa: CASTNARNEQYF
cdr3_nt: TGTGCCAGTACCAATGCCAGAAACGAGCAGTACTTC

clone_size: .
v_call: TRBV7-9
cdr3_length: 17
j_call: TRBJ2-3
d_call: TRBD2
cdr3_aa: CASSLTTGGRSTDTQYF
cdr3_nt: TGTGCCAGCAGCTTAACGACGGGGGGGCGGAGCACAGATACGCAGTATTTT

clone_size: .
v_call: TRBV29-1
cdr3_length: 11
j_call: TRBJ2-3
d_call: .
cdr3_aa: CSVELSDTQYF
cdr3_nt: TGCAGCGTTGAGTTATCAGATACGCAGTATTTT

clone_size: once
v_call: TRBV18
cdr3_length: 14
j_call: TRBJ1-1
d_call: TRBD1
cdr3_aa: CASSPGQGRAEAFF
cdr3_nt: TGTGCCAGCTCACCGGGACAGGGGCGAGCTGAAGCTTTCTTT

clone_size: .
v_call: TRBV5-1
cdr3_length: 14
j_call: TRBJ1-2
d_call: .
cdr3_aa: CASSLSPGERGYTF
cdr3_nt: TGCGCCAGCAGCTTGAGTCCGGGGGAGCGTGGCTACACCTTC

clone_size: .
v_call: TRBV18
cdr3_length: 16
j_call: TRBJ2-2
d_call: .
cdr3_aa: CASSPEFVGNTGELFF
cdr3_nt: TGTGCCAGCTCACCCGAGTTCGTTGGGAACACCGGGGAGCTGTTTTTT

clone_size: few
v_call: TRBV2
cdr3_length: 16
j_call: TRBJ2-5
d_call: .
cdr3_aa: CASSEIQGVYQETQYF
cdr3_nt: TGTGCCAGCAGTGAAATACAAGGGGTTTACCAAGAGACCCAGTACTTC

clone_size: .
v_call: TRBV6-5
cdr3_length: 15
j_call: TRBJ1-2
d_call: TRBD1
cdr3_aa: CASSYGQGALRGYTF
cdr3_nt: TGTGCCAGCAGTTATGGACAGGGGGCCTTACGTGGCTACACCTTC

clone_size: .
v_call: TRBV5-1
cdr3_length: 16
j_call: TRBJ1-2
d_call: TRBD1
cdr3_aa: CASSLVSGTANYGYTF
cdr3_nt: TGCGCCAGCAGCTTGGTTTCCGGGACAGCTAACTATGGCTACACCTTC

clone_size: .
v_call: TRBV5-4
cdr3_length: 12
j_call: TRBJ2-7
d_call: .
cdr3_aa: CASNDYGYEQYF
cdr3_nt: TGTGCCAGCAACGACTACGGCTACGAGCAGTACTTC

clone_size: .
v_call: TRBV30
cdr3_length: 12
j_call: TRBJ2-7
d_call: .
cdr3_aa: CAWGAGTYEQYF
cdr3_nt: TGTGCCTGGGGGGCAGGGACCTACGAGCAGTACTTC

clone_size: .
v_call: TRBV28
cdr3_length: 15
j_call: TRBJ1-5
d_call: TRBD1
cdr3_aa: CASSGTGGVKQPQHF
cdr3_nt: TGTGCCAGCAGTGGGACAGGGGGCGTTAAGCAGCCCCAGCATTTT

clone_size: .
v_call: TRBV4-2
cdr3_length: 13
j_call: TRBJ1-4
d_call: .
cdr3_aa: CASSQDSNEKLFF
cdr3_nt: TGTGCCAGCAGCCAGGACAGTAATGAAAAACTGTTTTTT

clone_size: .
v_call: TRBV30
cdr3_length: 14
j_call: TRBJ1-3
d_call: TRBD1
cdr3_aa: CAWSSDRGGNTIYF
cdr3_nt: TGTGCCTGGAGTTCCGACAGGGGTGGAAACACCATATATTTT

clone_size: .
v_call: TRBV7-9
cdr3_length: 16
j_call: TRBJ2-1
d_call: .
cdr3_aa: CASSPIAASSYNEQFF
cdr3_nt: TGTGCCAGCAGCCCAATAGCTGCGAGCTCCTACAATGAGCAGTTCTTC

clone_size: .
v_call: TRBV24-1
cdr3_length: 15
j_call: TRBJ2-1
d_call: TRBD1
cdr3_aa: CATSRRDRAYNEQFF
cdr3_nt: TGTGCCACCTCCCGACGGGACAGGGCGTACAATGAGCAGTTCTTC

clone_size: .
v_call: TRBV30
cdr3_length: 12
j_call: TRBJ1-1
d_call: .
cdr3_aa: CAWSEGGPEAFF
cdr3_nt: TGTGCCTGGAGTGAAGGGGGACCTGAAGCTTTCTTT

clone_size: once
v_call: TRBV3-1/TRBV3-2
cdr3_length: 13
j_call: TRBJ2-1
d_call: .
cdr3_aa: CASSQSLPHEQFF
cdr3_nt: TGTGCCAGCAGCCAAAGCCTTCCCCATGAGCAGTTCTTC

clone_size: .
v_call: TRBV4-1
cdr3_length: 15
j_call: TRBJ2-7
d_call: .
cdr3_aa: CASSQDGAESYEQYF
cdr3_nt: TGCGCCAGCAGCCAAGATGGGGCGGAATCCTACGAGCAGTACTTC

clone_size: few
v_call: TRBV5-1
cdr3_length: 14
j_call: TRBJ1-1
d_call: TRBD1
cdr3_aa: CASSLTGGNTEAFF
cdr3_nt: TGCGCCAGCAGCCTGACAGGGGGGAACACTGAAGCTTTCTTT

clone_size: .
v_call: TRBV11-3
cdr3_length: 17
j_call: TRBJ2-2
d_call: TRBD2
cdr3_aa: CASSFDSLAGRHRGAVF
cdr3_nt: TGTGCCAGCAGCTTTGATTCACTAGCGGGGAGGCACCGGGGAGCTGTTTTT

clone_size: .
v_call: TRBV5-1
cdr3_length: 15
j_call: TRBJ1-2
d_call: .
cdr3_aa: CASSLEAGVAYGYTF
cdr3_nt: TGCGCCAGCAGCTTGGAGGCAGGCGTCGCCTATGGCTACACCTTC

clone_size: few
v_call: TRBV7-2
cdr3_length: 14
j_call: TRBJ2-7
d_call: TRBD1
cdr3_aa: CASSRDRGAYEQYF
cdr3_nt: TGTGCCAGCAGCCGGGACAGGGGGGCCTACGAGCAGTACTTC

clone_size: .
v_call: TRBV30
cdr3_length: 17
j_call: TRBJ1-1
d_call: TRBD1
cdr3_aa: CAWSVRDREIMNTEAFF
cdr3_nt: TGTGCCTGGAGTGTAAGGGACAGGGAAATTATGAACACTGAAGCTTTCTTT

clone_size: .
v_call: TRBV19
cdr3_length: 16
j_call: TRBJ1-6
d_call: TRBD1
cdr3_aa: CASSIEEGATNSPLHF
cdr3_nt: TGTGCCAGTAGTATAGAAGAGGGGGCGACCAATTCACCCCTCCACTTT

clone_size: .
v_call: TRBV2
cdr3_length: 13
j_call: TRBJ1-2
d_call: .
cdr3_aa: CASRDSLNYGYTF
cdr3_nt: TGTGCCAGCAGGGACAGTCTTAACTATGGCTACACCTTC

clone_size: .
v_call: TRBV11-2
cdr3_length: 13
j_call: TRBJ2-7
d_call: TRBD1
cdr3_aa: CASSLGRQGERYF
cdr3_nt: TGTGCCAGCAGCTTGGGGAGACAGGGGGAGCGGTACTTC